Following are 3 T cell receptor beta chains from one sample sequenced in a study of T cell changes during pregnancy in multiple sclerosis. Repertoires were generated with immunoSEQ multiplex PCR, while TCRdb's copy carries only in-frame clones and drops some. The sample has about 69,000 clones, 85% to 95% seen once. This specimen was peripheral blood, taken in the third trimester of pregnancy. All receptors derive from a female donor in good health, enrolled as a control in a pregnancy study.

The rearrangement uses TRBV5-1 and TRBJ1-5; 7 bases map to TRBD1. The V and J ends lost 0 bases and 4 bases, in that order; junction bases with no gene match: 4. Per the germline V gene, CDR1 is SGHRS and CDR2 is YFSETQ. The CDR3 loop spans 15 amino acids. The CDR3: CASSLVGGWNQPQHF. DNA for the CDR3: TGCGCCAGCAGCTTGGTAGGGGGCTGGAATCAGCCCCAGCATTTT.

The chain combines TRBV7-2 with TRBJ2-7, with a weak D call TRBD2 (6 bases). V was shortened by 1 base and J by 2 bases, with 12 bases between the two germline ends. This CDR3 spans 15 amino acids. Germline V gene data show CDR1 as SGHTA and CDR2 as FQGNSA. The CDR3 region has the DNA TGTGCCAGCAGCTTAGGGCGAGCGGGCCCCTACGAGCAGTACTTC. Residues: CASSLGRAGPYEQYF.

This chain connects TRBV5-6 to TRBJ2-5, with 8 positions matching TRBD2. Germline trimming cut 5 bases from V and 5 bases from J; bases unmatched to any gene: 8. The CDR3 consists of 14 residues. Germline CDR1 SGHDT, CDR2 YYEEEE. The CDR3 sequence: CASRRGGGLETQYF. The CDR3, as DNA: TGTGCCAGCAGACGGGGGGGCGGGCTCGAGACCCAGTACTTC.